The entry that follows covers one T cell receptor beta chain sequence. Its antigen remains undetermined. No quality values exist for individual bases; no much larger clone is one base distant. This sample is drawn from a study of T-cell memory formation after mild COVID-19 (dated by TCRdb to the early 2020s). A note on the overall study: TCR sequence clusters from the two donors were found to be largely donor specific. Longitudinal TCRalpha and TCRbeta repertoire sequencing tracked T-cell clones expanding and contracting after mild COVID-19 in two donors. The cohort was made up of two young adult volunteers, one female and one male, who were previously healthy.

Findings and caveats that apply to the study as a whole: From day 15 to 85, contracting clones showed balanced CD4/CD8 phenotypes, whereas a second wave of clones that expanded from day 15 to 37 leaned towards CD4+. Only a couple of mild cases were covered in the study, and larger cohorts including severe cases with pre-infection samples were considered necessary. Contracting CD4+ clones appeared mostly in the CM and EM memory subsets, whereas CD8+ clones were enriched in EMRA. Some responding clones were detected in pre-infection memory, suggesting pre-existing cross-reactive memory T cells joined the SARS-CoV-2 response. SARS-CoV-2 specificity of the second-wave clones peaking on day 37 was not confirmed.

Sequenced on an Illumina NovaSeq 6000. TCRalpha and TCRbeta cDNA libraries were built by 5'RACE with constant-segment primers, adding sample barcodes and unique molecular identifiers. Trizol reagent was used to extract RNA from every sample. Library amplification was performed in two PCR steps, and a second sample barcode and Illumina TruSeq adapters were introduced in the second step. Libraries were sequenced on an Illumina NovaSeq with 2 x 150 bp paired-end reads. Regarding the original processing steps: Demultiplexing of reads and collapsing into UMI-guided consensus sequences were performed with migec v1.2.7. With mixcr v2.1.11, UMI consensuses were aligned to TRA and TRB V and J templates and assembled into clonotypes. Clonotypes were classified as expanded or contracted when called significant by both edgeR and NoisET, with noise models trained on biological replicates. edgeR calls used a false discovery rate-adjusted p below 0.01 and a log2 fold-change threshold of 1. As an exploratory analysis of dynamics, PCA with hierarchical clustering was applied to max-normalized trajectories of the 1000 most abundant clonotypes. Separately sequenced CD4+ and CD8+ repertoires were used to assign a CD4 or CD8 phenotype to each responding clone. The raw public reads went through TCRdb reprocessing: fastp at Q25, MiXCR clone calling, in-frame beta chains kept. Rows are unified per CDR3 protein, each entry keeping the most common DNA and genes. The authors' filters were not applied to this entry. In this sample the table shows hundreds of thousands of distinct CDR3 sequences, about 18% of which occur a single time. The ten largest clones represent 9% to 15% of the sample.

Ficoll-Paque density gradient centrifugation was the method used to isolate PBMCs. What was sequenced was PBMCs or a T cell subset sorted from them (not recorded which). This receptor was taken from an adult woman who had mild COVID-19 (a few samples of this study predate the infection). The sample titles of this study are shuffled in the database, so cell type and time point are left out; the donor was told from shared clones.

The CDR3 sequence is CASSRRAMDFTYEQYF. At the DNA level, the sequence is TGTGCCAGCAGTCGCCGAGCCATGGACTTTACCTACGAGCAGTACTTC. In this chain, TRBV6-5 is recombined with TRBJ2-7, and TRBD2 may be the D gene, going by 5 matching bases. The germline ends are 19 bases apart after V is trimmed by 5 bases and J by 2 bases. Its CDR3 holds 16 amino acids, cysteine through phenylalanine. The kept DNA is CDR3 alone, 48 bases in frame from the first base. Via the germline V gene, CDR1 is MNHEY and CDR2 SVGAGI.